Presented here are 13 T cell receptor beta chains from one specimen sequenced in a study of breast tumors, draining lymph nodes, adjacent tissues. TCRdb reanalysed the multiplex PCR reads using MiXCR and keeps one entry per CDR3 protein. The sample has about 19,000 distinct CDR3 sequences, roughly two fifths seen once. The sample comprised breast tumor tissue. The receptor set was obtained from a female donor with breast cancer. Some clones in this sample may be carry-over from other donors' samples.

This clonotype was recorded once. This chain links TRBV7-2 with TRBJ1-3; the match to TRBD1 covers 9 bases. Germline trimming cut 5 bases from V and 8 bases from J; bases unmatched to any gene: 7. The CDR3 runs 14 residues. Germline V gene data show CDR1 as SGHTA and CDR2 as FQGNSA. CDR3 DNA: TGTGCCAGCAGCAACACAGGGGGCGCGGACACCATATATTTT. Translation gives CASSNTGGADTIYF.

This clonotype was detected ten times or more. A much more abundant neighbour one base away suggests this may be a read error. The rearrangement uses TRBV20-1 and TRBJ1-6; 7 nucleotides match TRBD1. Germline V lookup: CDR1 DFQATT, CDR2 SNEGSKA (reference sequence). Trimming cost V 6 bases and J 9 bases; bases outside gene matches: 14. The CDR3 extends over 15 amino acids. CDR3 loop: CSATINRGDTSPLHF. As DNA, the CDR3 is TGCAGTGCAACGATTAACAGGGGAGATACTTCACCCCTCCACTTT.

The chain is built from TRBV3-2 and TRBJ2-2; the D call of TRBD1 is as the table states it, not checked on the DNA. TRBV3-2 is a known pseudogene. The CDR3 has 17 amino acids. CDR3 amino acids: CASSPERGGAGTGELFF. CDR3 nucleotides: TGTGCCAGCAGCCCTGAAAGAGGGGGGGCAGGCACCGGGGAGCTGTTTTTT.

Many counts were recorded for this clonotype. A much bigger clone sits one base away, suggesting this may be a read error. V and J are TRBV13 and TRBJ2-7; D ambiguous. CDR3 size: 13 residues. Trimming shortened V by 5 bases and J by 2 bases, and 10 bases separated the two germline ends. Per the germline V gene, CDR1 is PRHDT and CDR2 is FYEKMQ (reference sequence). The CDR3 nucleotides are TGTGCCAGCAGCCCCCTCCATACCTACGAGCAGTACTTC. Residues: CASSPLHTYEQYF.

Relative to its sample, this clonotype is medium-sized. This chain uses TRBV5-6 with TRBJ2-1; 11 nucleotides match TRBD2. J was trimmed by 1 base and V by 4 bases; bases with no gene match: 7. CDR1 is SGHDT and CDR2 is YYEEEE in the germline V gene. The CDR3 contains 17 residues. The CDR3 spells CASSPSLAGESYNEQFF. CDR3 nucleotides: TGTGCCAGCAGCCCCTCACTAGCGGGAGAATCCTACAATGAGCAGTTCTTC.

This chain connects TRBV29-1 to TRBJ2-7, with D unclear. The germline V gene has CDR1 SQVTM and CDR2 ANQGSEA. CDR3 length: 11 amino acids. V lost 7 bases to trimming and J lost 5 bases, with 12 bases between them. CDR3 loop: CSGRVFDEQYF. The CDR3 region has the DNA TGCAGCGGAAGGGTTTTCGACGAGCAGTACTTC.

Turning to this clonotype: Likely a read error: the CDR3 ends without its conserved phenylalanine or tryptophan. The chain employs TRBV7-8 and TRBJ2-7; TRBD1 or TRBD2 may be the D gene (7 bases each). The CDR3 length is 13 residues. The germline CDR1 and CDR2 sequences are SGHVS and FQNEAQ. V was trimmed by 5 bases and J by 10 bases, leaving 18 bases between them. In nucleotides, the CDR3 is TGTGCCAGCAGCCCCAGACAGGGAGGGGACCAGTACTAC. It yields the protein CASSPRQGGDQYY.

This clonotype was counted at least ten times. The V gene is TRBV5-5, the J gene TRBJ2-1; D gene unclear. The CDR3 is 15 amino acids. Germline-derived CDR1 and CDR2 are SGHKS and YYEKEE (reference sequence). V lost 7 bases, J lost 4 bases, and 18 bases lay in between. This chain's CDR3 is CASYLGPARYNEQFF. CDR3 sequence (DNA): TGTGCCAGCTATTTAGGGCCGGCGAGATACAATGAGCAGTTCTTC.

This clonotype was picked up many times. The genes are TRBV5-1 and TRBJ2-7; no clear D. The CDR3 contains 12 residues. V dropped 1 base and J dropped 4 bases, with 6 bases sitting between them. From germline, CDR1 is SGHRS and CDR2 YFSETQ. CDR3 residues: CASSLWGYEQYF. The CDR3 region has the DNA TGCGCCAGCAGCTTGTGGGGTTACGAGCAGTACTTC.

This sequence joins TRBV9 and TRBJ2-5; D gene uncertain. The germline V gene encodes CDR1 SGDLS and CDR2 YYNGEE. V gave up 0 bases and J gave up 2 bases, with 5 bases separating them. There are 13 residues in the CDR3. The CDR3 bases are TGTGCCAGCAGCGTAGGGCAGCAAGAGACCCAGTACTTC. Its translation: CASSVGQQETQYF.

The CDR3 spells CASSPGTNEQFF. CDR3 nucleotide sequence: TGTGCCAGCAGCCCCGGGACAAATGAGCAGTTCTTC. The chain carries TRBV7-8 and TRBJ2-1, with a weak D call TRBD1 (6 bases). This CDR3 has 12 amino acids. V was shortened by 5 bases and J by 7 bases, with 9 bases between the two germline ends. Germline values: CDR1 SGHVS, CDR2 FQNEAQ.

The chain recombines TRBV29-1 with TRBJ2-3; 8 nucleotides match TRBD2. The CDR3 runs 14 residues. Per the germline V gene, CDR1 is SQVTM and CDR2 is ANQGSEA. The J segment lost 2 bases and the V segment lost 6 bases, leaving 7 bases of the junction unmatched. CDR3 nucleotide sequence: TGCAGCGTAGGAAGCGGGAGCTTCACAGATACGCAGTATTTT. It yields the protein CSVGSGSFTDTQYF.

In its sample, this clonotype was seen many times. This chain joins TRBV6-6 and TRBJ2-5, with D unclear. The CDR3 is 12 residues long. Between the trimmed V and J ends, which lost 0 bases and 5 bases, there was a span of 4 bases. CDR1 MNHNY and CDR2 SVGAGI come from the germline V gene (reference sequence). The DNA of the CDR3 is TGTGCCAGCAGTTACTCCAGGGAGACCCAGTACTTC. Amino acids: CASSYSRETQYF.